The T cell receptor beta chain under discussion was sequenced for a study of T cells in Graves' hyperthyroidism and ophthalmopathy. It was RNA transcripts that yielded the amplified TCR beta CDR3 regions. Using the HTBI primer set, a first-round RT-PCR was run on the TCR CDR3. Via MiXCR, TCRdb re-called the multiplex PCR reads, giving one row per CDR3 protein. The repertoire includes around 500,000 distinct CDR3 sequences, approximately 15% of them detected once, and about a sixth sits in the top ten. This clonotype was seen at least ten times. The sequenced sample consisted of blood. The receptor comes from a woman between 18 and 29 years old with Graves' hyperthyroidism.

The CDR3 nucleotides read TGTGCCAGCAGTTTAGAGGCGGGTGGGAATCAGCCCCAGCATTTT. This encodes CASSLEAGGNQPQHF. The V call is TRBV12-3 or TRBV12-4, the J call TRBJ1-5; D is unresolved. This CDR3 has 15 amino acids. Trimming left V 1 base short and J 4 bases short, with 11 bases between.